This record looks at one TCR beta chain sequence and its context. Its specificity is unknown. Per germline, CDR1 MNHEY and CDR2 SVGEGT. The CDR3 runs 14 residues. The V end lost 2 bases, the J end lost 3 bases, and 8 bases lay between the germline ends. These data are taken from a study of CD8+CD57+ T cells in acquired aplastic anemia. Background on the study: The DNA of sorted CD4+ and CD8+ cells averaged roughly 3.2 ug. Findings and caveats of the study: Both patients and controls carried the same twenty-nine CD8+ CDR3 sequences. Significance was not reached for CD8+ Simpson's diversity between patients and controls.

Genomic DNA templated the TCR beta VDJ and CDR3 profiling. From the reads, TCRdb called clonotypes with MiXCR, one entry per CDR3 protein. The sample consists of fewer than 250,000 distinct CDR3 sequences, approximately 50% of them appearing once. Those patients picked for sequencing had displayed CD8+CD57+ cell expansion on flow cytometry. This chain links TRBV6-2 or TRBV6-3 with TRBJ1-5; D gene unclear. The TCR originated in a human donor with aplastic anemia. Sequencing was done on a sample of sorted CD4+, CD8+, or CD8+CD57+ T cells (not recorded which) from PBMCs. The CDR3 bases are TGTGCCAGCAGTTACGGGATATACAATCAGCCCCAGCATTTT. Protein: CASSYGIYNQPQHF.